The next 20 T cell receptor beta chains were all read from a single sample in a study of blood T cell repertoires in COVID-19. Sequencing used immunoSEQ multiplex PCR; TCRdb keeps in-frame clones, though not all of them. Among some 42,000 clones listed, around 91% were seen once. Source material: peripheral blood. The origin of the receptors is a man aged 45-60 years with active COVID-19.

The chain is built from TRBV9 and TRBJ1-2; 9 bases map to TRBD1. The CDR3 covers 17 residues. Germline CDR1 SGDLS, CDR2 YYNGEE. The V and J ends lost 3 bases and 4 bases, in that order; junction bases with no gene match: 13. For the CDR3, the DNA is TGTGCCAGCAGCGCTGGGACAGGGAACAGCAGGCCCTATGGCTACACCTTC. This codes for CASSAGTGNSRPYGYTF.

The chain carries TRBV5-5 and TRBJ1-3; D remains ambiguous. Trimming removed 1 base from V and 3 bases from J, with 8 bases in between. This CDR3 has 14 residues. Germline V gene lookup returns CDR1 SGHKS and CDR2 YYEKEE (reference sequence). The CDR3 DNA is TGTGCCAGCAGCTTGTCGGGGTTTGGAAACACCATATATTTT. Its protein product is CASSLSGFGNTIYF.

This clone has more than one count but fewer than ten. The chain combines TRBV6-5 with TRBJ1-2; no clear D. The CDR3 covers 15 residues. V was clipped by 0 bases and J by 1 base, with 9 bases between them. Germline V gene lookup returns CDR1 MNHEY and CDR2 SVGAGI. The CDR3 region is CASSYSIIGNYGYTF. Here the CDR3 DNA reads TGTGCCAGCAGTTACTCGATTATCGGTAACTATGGCTACACCTTC.

The V and J genes are TRBV5-1 and TRBJ1-2, with a tentative D call TRBD1 (6 bases). V gave up 6 bases and J gave up 2 bases, with 8 bases separating them. The CDR3 covers 12 residues. Germline V gene data show CDR1 as SGHRS and CDR2 as YFSETQ. The CDR3 DNA reads TGCGCCAGCACCACAGGGAACTATGGCTACACCTTC. This translates into CASTTGNYGYTF.

The rearrangement uses TRBV6-4 and TRBJ2-7; 9 bases agree with TRBD1. J lost 3 bases, V lost 6 bases, and 0 bases had no gene match. The germline CDR1 and CDR2 sequences are MRHNA and SNTAGT. The CDR3 has 12 residues. CDR3 sequence (DNA): TGTGCCAGCAGGACAGGGGGCTACGAGCAGTACTTC. Encoded protein: CASRTGGYEQYF.

J is TRBJ2-1 and V is TRBV15, with TRBD2 matching over 8 bases. Germline-derived CDR1 and CDR2 are LNHNV and YYDKDF (reference sequence). J was trimmed by 0 bases and V by 0 bases; bases with no gene match: 4. The CDR3 spans 17 residues. The CDR3, as DNA: TGTGCCACCAGCAGAGAAGCCGGGACTAGCTCCTACAATGAGCAGTTCTTC. Residues: CATSREAGTSSYNEQFF.

The chain links TRBV11-2 to TRBJ1-5; 9 bases line up with TRBD1. The CDR3 spans 16 residues. V lost 3 bases, J lost 6 bases, and 9 bases stayed unmatched. Germline CDR1 is SGHAT and CDR2 is FQNNGV. CDR3 DNA sequence: TGTGCCAGCAGCTTGCGCTCCGGACAGGGGACTCAGCCCCAGCATTTT. Translation gives CASSLRSGQGTQPQHF. Using reference TRBV11-2 and TRBJ1-5 for the parts outside the CDR3, the full variable domain is EAGVAQSPRYKIIEKRQSVAFWCNPISGHATLYWYQQILGQGPKLLIQFQNNGVVDDSQLPKDRFSAERLKGVDSTLKIQPAKLEDSAVYLCASSLRSGQGTQPQHFGDGTRLSIL.

Details on this clone: The junction and the germline gene differ at one end; a read error may be behind it. Other DNA sequences in the sample encode the same CDR3. V usage is TRBV6-5 and J usage is TRBJ1-5, with TRBD1 matching over 7 bases. The CDR3 is made up of 14 amino acids. The germline V gene has CDR1 MNHEY and CDR2 SVGAGI. CDR3 nucleotide sequence: TGTGCCAGCACAACGACAGGGAGCAATCAGCCTCAGCATTTT. This gives the protein CASTTTGSNQPQHF.

This clone showed up just once. The V and J genes are TRBV28 and TRBJ1-2; 9 nucleotides match TRBD1. Germline V CDR1 and CDR2: MDHEN, SYDVKM. The CDR3 spans 13 residues. V was pared by 7 bases and J by 7 bases, with 7 bases of the junction left unmatched. CDR3 residues: CASTGTGLSGYTF. The DNA of the CDR3 is TGTGCCAGCACCGGGACAGGGTTGAGTGGCTACACCTTC.

V and J are TRBV7-9 and TRBJ2-1, with TRBD2 matching 10 bases. Germline-derived CDR1 and CDR2 are SEHNR and FQNEAQ (reference sequence). CDR3 size: 16 residues. The J segment lost 0 bases and the V segment lost 4 bases, leaving 3 bases of the junction unmatched. The CDR3 loop reads CASSSERGGSYNEQFF. The CDR3 DNA reads as TGTGCCAGCAGCTCCGAGCGGGGGGGCTCCTACAATGAGCAGTTCTTC.

The V and J genes are TRBV28 and TRBJ2-3, with TRBD2 matching 8 bases. CDR1 is MDHEN, CDR2 SYDVKM, per germline. This CDR3 is 14 amino acids long. Losses at the gene ends were 6 bases for V and 1 base for J; bases not matched to a gene: 3. CDR3 nucleotides: TGTGCCAGCAGCTCCGGGGGGGGCACAGATACGCAGTATTTT. This gives the protein CASSSGGGTDTQYF.

The chain has TRBV12-3 or TRBV12-4 and TRBJ2-7; the D gene is possibly TRBD2 (5 bases). V dropped 5 bases and J dropped 4 bases, with 6 bases sitting between them. The CDR3 covers 11 residues. The CDR3 DNA is TGTGCCAGCAGTCGGGATTACGAGCAGTACTTC. This codes for CASSRDYEQYF.

The chain couples TRBV29-1 to TRBJ2-3; 8 bases map to TRBD2. Germline V gene data show CDR1 as SQVTM and CDR2 as ANQGSEA. Germline trimming cut 6 bases from V and 3 bases from J; bases unmatched to any gene: 8. This CDR3 has 14 residues. DNA of the CDR3: TGCAGCGTCTTACCGGGACTAGGAACAGATACGCAGTATTTT. Protein sequence: CSVLPGLGTDTQYF.

The rearrangement uses TRBV6-6 and TRBJ1-4; 9 bases fit TRBD1. The CDR3 extends over 14 amino acids. Trimming at V came to 5 bases and at J to 8 bases, leaving 6 bases not matched to a gene. Germline V CDR1 and CDR2: MNHNY, SVGAGI (reference sequence). The CDR3 nucleotides are TGTGCCAGCAGTCCCACAGGGGGCGGAGAAAAACTGTTTTTT. This codes for CASSPTGGGEKLFF.

This clone was observed a few times. The V and J genes are TRBV5-3 and TRBJ2-1, with 13 bases that match TRBD2. TRBV5-3 is an open reading frame, and its role is uncertain. CDR3 size: 17 residues. The ends lost 4 bases at V and 7 bases at J; junction bases unmatched: 11. CDR3 sequence: CARSLRLAGGHRNEQFF. The CDR3 nucleotides are TGTGCCAGAAGCCTCCGACTAGCGGGGGGTCATCGGAATGAGCAGTTCTTC.

The gene calls are TRBV6-5 and TRBJ1-1, with 9 bases aligning to TRBD1. Germline V lookup: CDR1 MNHEY, CDR2 SVGAGI. The V gene end was trimmed by 2 bases and the J gene end by 6 bases; junction bases not matched to a gene: 7. There are 15 residues in the CDR3. In DNA form, the CDR3 reads TGTGCCAGCAGTTACGGGACAGGGTTTCTAGCTGAAGCTTTCTTT. This gives the protein CASSYGTGFLAEAFF.

The rearrangement joins TRBV4-2 to TRBJ2-3; no clear D. The CDR3 is 13 amino acids. Per germline, CDR1 LGHNA and CDR2 YNFKEQ. Trimming pared 3 bases from V and 5 bases from J, leaving 9 bases between. CDR3 loop: CASSQAPKDTQYF. For the CDR3, the DNA is TGTGCCAGCAGCCAGGCCCCGAAAGATACGCAGTATTTT.

The chain employs TRBV28 and TRBJ2-2, with D possibly being TRBD2 (5 bases). Germline lookup yields CDR1 MDHEN and CDR2 SYDVKM. V was trimmed by 0 bases and J by 1 base, leaving 6 bases between them. The CDR3 contains 15 residues. This CDR3 is CASSLWTMNTGELFF. The CDR3 coding sequence is TGTGCCAGCAGTTTATGGACTATGAACACCGGGGAGCTGTTTTTT. Supplemented by reference TRBV28 and TRBJ2-2, the full variable domain reads DVKVTQSSRYLVKRTGEKVFLECVQDMDHENMFWYRQDPGLGLRLIYFSYDVKMKEKGDIPEGYSVSREKKERFSLILESASTNQTSMYLCASSLWTMNTGELFFGEGSRLTVL.

The chain combines TRBV10-3 with TRBJ2-1, with 9 positions matching TRBD2. This CDR3 is 15 amino acids long. Germline CDR1 is ENHRY and CDR2 is SYGVKD. The V segment lost 6 bases and the J segment 8 bases; nucleotides outside the gene matches: 11. DNA for the CDR3: TGTGCCATCAGCGCTAGCGGGGCCAACCGCTATGAGCAGTTCTTC. Its translation: CAISASGANRYEQFF.

The chain uses TRBV5-4 and TRBJ1-2, with a possible D match to TRBD1 (6 bases). The germline V gene encodes CDR1 SGHNT and CDR2 YYREEE (reference sequence). The ends were cut back, 5 bases at V and 2 bases at J, with 19 bases in the middle. CDR3 length: 16 residues. The CDR3 nucleotides read TGTGCCAGCAGGGACGGGACACTGGGATGGAACTATGGCTACACCTTC. Translated, it gives CASRDGTLGWNYGYTF.